These 20 T cell receptor beta chains came from one sample sequenced in a study of OX40 agonist ivuxolimab in advanced cancers. The method was immunoSEQ multiplex PCR; TCRdb's version includes in-frame clones alone and lacks a portion of them. The data show about 84,000 clones, approximately 85% seen once. The source material was CD4+ or CD8+ T cells sorted from blood, sampled in a trial of the OX40 agonist ivuxolimab. The receptors were sampled from an adult with an advanced solid tumor such as melanoma, head and neck, liver or kidney cancer.

This clone came up once. This rearrangement joins TRBV19 to TRBJ2-7, with TRBD1 matching 7 bases. Germline CDR1 is LNHDA and CDR2 is SQIVND (reference sequence). Trimming removed 5 bases from V and 4 bases from J; junction bases left unmatched: 11. This CDR3 region has 15 residues. This CDR3 is CASSPQGVRQYEQYF. The DNA of the CDR3 is TGTGCCAGTAGTCCTCAGGGGGTGCGACAGTACGAGCAGTACTTC.

The chain carries TRBV19 and TRBJ2-7, with TRBD1 as a possible D gene (5 bases). The CDR3 loop spans 13 amino acids. CDR1 is LNHDA and CDR2 is SQIVND in the germline V gene (reference sequence). Between the trimmed V and J ends, which lost 3 bases and 2 bases, there was a span of 8 bases. DNA for the CDR3: TGTGCCAGTAGTATGGGGCTAGCCTACGAGCAGTACTTC. Residues: CASSMGLAYEQYF. Together with reference TRBV19 and TRBJ2-7, the CDR3 gives the full variable domain: DGGITQSPKYLFRKEGQNVTLSCEQNLNHDAMYWYRQDPGQGLRLIYYSQIVNDFQKGDIAEGYSVSREKKESFPLTVTSAQKNPTAFYLCASSMGLAYEQYFGPGTRLTVT.

The rearrangement links TRBV2 to TRBJ2-5; no firm D call. V lost 3 bases and J 5 bases, leaving 4 bases between the germline ends. The V gene's germline CDR1 is SNHLY and CDR2 FYNNEI. The CDR3 loop spans 11 amino acids. The CDR3, as DNA: TGTGCCAGCAGTGAGGAGGAGACCCAGTACTTC. Translating gives CASSEEETQYF.

The chain is built from TRBV9 and TRBJ1-6; no clear D. V was shortened by 4 bases and J by 11 bases, with 19 bases between the two germline ends. This CDR3 has 15 amino acids. The V gene's germline CDR1 is SGDLS and CDR2 YYNGEE. CDR3 nucleotides: TGTGCCAGCAGCTCGCGTTCGACGGACCCGGCACCCCTCCACTTT. Translated, it gives CASSSRSTDPAPLHF. The variable domain in full, with the rest retrieved from reference TRBV9 and TRBJ1-6, is DSGVTQTPKHLITATGQRVTLRCSPRSGDLSVYWYQQSLDQGLQFLIQYYNGEERAKGNILERFSAQQFPDLHSELNLSSLELGDSALYFCASSSRSTDPAPLHFGNGTRLTVT.

CDR3 residues: CAISGGYNEQFF. Written as DNA, the CDR3 is TGTGCCATCAGTGGAGGGTACAATGAGCAGTTCTTC. The chain uses TRBV10-3 and TRBJ2-1, with D possibly being TRBD2 (5 bases). V was pared by 4 bases and J by 4 bases, with 5 bases between. The CDR3 is 12 amino acids. Per germline, CDR1 ENHRY and CDR2 SYGVKD.

This clone has a handful of counts. V usage is TRBV7-9 and J usage is TRBJ1-2; D unclear. In germline, CDR1 is SEHNR, CDR2 FQNEAQ (reference sequence). V was cut by 6 bases and J by 6 bases, with 14 bases left in between. The CDR3 is made up of 13 amino acids. Written as DNA, the CDR3 is TGTGCCAGCAGTCTAGCAGGAATCAATGGCTACACCTTC. The encoded protein is CASSLAGINGYTF.

The chain uses TRBV2 and TRBJ1-1, with unresolved D. The CDR3 contains 13 residues. Trimming pared 7 bases from V and 3 bases from J, leaving 12 bases between. The germline CDR1 and CDR2 sequences are SNHLY and FYNNEI. The CDR3 sequence is CASMTQRDTEAFF. CDR3 in DNA: TGTGCCAGCATGACCCAGAGGGACACTGAAGCTTTCTTT.

This clone was counted only a few times. This CDR3 is CASSFPGVGELFF. The CDR3 nucleotides read TGTGCCAGCAGTTTCCCCGGGGTCGGGGAGCTGTTTTTT. V and J are TRBV28 and TRBJ2-2; D is possibly TRBD2 (5 bases). V lost 3 bases and J 7 bases, leaving 9 bases between the germline ends. The length of the CDR3 is 13 residues. Germline loops: CDR1 MDHEN, CDR2 SYDVKM.

This clone was seen only once. This chain's CDR3 is CASSLTLNQPQHF. The CDR3 DNA is TGTGCCAGCAGCTTAACGCTCAATCAGCCCCAGCATTTT. The rearrangement joins TRBV7-3 to TRBJ1-5; D is uncertain. V gave up 0 bases and J gave up 3 bases, with 3 bases separating them. Germline CDR1 reads SGHTA; CDR2 reads FQGTGA. The CDR3 has 13 amino acids.

This chain joins TRBV30 and TRBJ2-7, with 7 bases identical to TRBD2. The CDR3 spans 12 residues. Per germline, CDR1 GTSNPN and CDR2 SVGIG (reference sequence). The V and J ends lost 4 bases and 6 bases, in that order; junction bases with no gene match: 6. CDR3 DNA: TGTGCCTGGATGACTAGCCGGAGCGAGCAGTACTTC. Its protein is CAWMTSRSEQYF.

The V and J genes are TRBV29-1 and TRBJ1-2; D call uncertain. Germline loops: CDR1 SQVTM, CDR2 ANQGSEA. The CDR3 contains 12 residues. V lost 6 bases and J 6 bases, leaving 14 bases between the germline ends. As DNA, the CDR3 is TGCAGCGTCTCAACACCGTGGAATGGCTACACCTTC. This translates into CSVSTPWNGYTF.

The V call is TRBV4-2, the J call TRBJ2-3, with D possibly matching TRBD2 (7 bases). The CDR3 runs 16 residues. Trimming removed 1 base from V and 4 bases from J, with 15 bases in between. The V gene's germline CDR1 is LGHNA and CDR2 YNFKEQ. Written as DNA, the CDR3 is TGTGCCAGCAGCCAAGGCGGAGGGGGGGCTCCAGATACGCAGTATTTT. It codes for CASSQGGGGAPDTQYF.

The table lists this clone with a few counts. This chain joins TRBV28 and TRBJ1-2; maybe TRBD1 (5 bases). Germline V gene sequence: CDR1 MDHEN, CDR2 SYDVKM. This CDR3 has 12 residues. V dropped 3 bases and J dropped 8 bases, with 10 bases sitting between them. The CDR3 DNA reads TGTGCCAGCAGTTTCGGGGCAGGCGGCTACACCTTC. Amino acids: CASSFGAGGYTF.

The V and J genes are TRBV15 and TRBJ2-2; no definite D call. V lost 0 bases to trimming and J lost 4 bases, with 0 bases between them. Germline-derived CDR1 and CDR2 are LNHNV and YYDKDF (reference sequence). This CDR3 is built from 12 residues. This CDR3 is CATSRDTGELFF. The CDR3 DNA sequence: TGTGCCACCAGCAGAGACACCGGGGAGCTGTTTTTT.

J is TRBJ1-3 and V is TRBV2; D is ambiguous. Trimming stripped 3 bases from V and 0 bases from J, with 9 bases between. The V gene's germline CDR1 is SNHLY and CDR2 FYNNEI. This CDR3 spans 15 amino acids. The CDR3, as DNA: TGTGCCAGCAGTGAGGAGGGCAGCTCTGGAAACACCATATATTTT. Its translation: CASSEEGSSGNTIYF. The variable domain in full, completed from reference TRBV2 and TRBJ1-3, reads EPEVTQTPSHQVTQMGQEVILRCVPISNHLYFYWYRQILGQKVEFLVSFYNNEISEKSEIFDDQFSVERPDGSNFTLKIRSTKLEDSAMYFCASSEEGSSGNTIYFGEGSWLTVV.

The J gene is TRBJ1-5, the V gene TRBV19, with D tentatively TRBD1 (6 bases). CDR3 length: 15 amino acids. Germline lookup yields CDR1 LNHDA and CDR2 SQIVND (reference sequence). Between the trimmed V and J ends, which lost 7 bases and 2 bases, there was a span of 15 bases. This CDR3 reads CASTDDGGRNQPQHF. The CDR3, as DNA: TGTGCCAGTACCGACGACGGGGGCCGCAATCAGCCCCAGCATTTT.

The chain uses TRBV7-3 and TRBJ1-5, with no clear D. Trimming took off 5 bases at V and 6 bases at J, with 17 bases between the two ends. The CDR3 has 15 residues. Germline CDR1 is SGHTA and CDR2 is FQGTGA. DNA of the CDR3: TGTGCCAGCAGCGCAGGTGCGAGGGAGGGTCAGCCCCAGCATTTT. This gives the protein CASSAGAREGQPQHF.

This clone has only one observation. The chain links TRBV28 to TRBJ1-1, with 9 bases aligning to TRBD1. Germline trimming cut 3 bases from V and 3 bases from J; bases unmatched to any gene: 5. Germline V gene sequence: CDR1 MDHEN, CDR2 SYDVKM. This CDR3 comprises 15 residues. The CDR3 DNA sequence: TGTGCCAGCAGTTTTTGGGACAGGGTGGACACTGAAGCTTTCTTT. Translated, it gives CASSFWDRVDTEAFF. Complete variable domain (other parts from reference TRBV28 and TRBJ1-1): DVKVTQSSRYLVKRTGEKVFLECVQDMDHENMFWYRQDPGLGLRLIYFSYDVKMKEKGDIPEGYSVSREKKERFSLILESASTNQTSMYLCASSFWDRVDTEAFFGQGTRLTVV.

This chain uses TRBV6-5 with TRBJ2-7; 7 bases agree with TRBD1. CDR3 length: 14 residues. V shed 7 bases and J 4 bases; nucleotides not matched to a gene: 10. CDR1 and CDR2 (germline): MNHEY, SVGAGI. CDR3 residues: CASTPRQGTYEQYV. CDR3 DNA sequence: TGTGCCAGCACTCCTCGACAGGGTACGTACGAGCAGTACGTC.

In its sample, this clone was seen a few times. The chain couples TRBV4-2 to TRBJ2-3, with 13 nucleotides matching TRBD2. CDR1 and CDR2 from the germline V gene are LGHNA and YNFKEQ. J lost 6 bases, V lost 4 bases, and 4 bases had no gene match. The CDR3 consists of 15 residues. For the CDR3, the DNA is TGTGCCAGCAGCCCGGGACTAGCGGGGACGGATACGCAGTATTTT. It specifies CASSPGLAGTDTQYF.